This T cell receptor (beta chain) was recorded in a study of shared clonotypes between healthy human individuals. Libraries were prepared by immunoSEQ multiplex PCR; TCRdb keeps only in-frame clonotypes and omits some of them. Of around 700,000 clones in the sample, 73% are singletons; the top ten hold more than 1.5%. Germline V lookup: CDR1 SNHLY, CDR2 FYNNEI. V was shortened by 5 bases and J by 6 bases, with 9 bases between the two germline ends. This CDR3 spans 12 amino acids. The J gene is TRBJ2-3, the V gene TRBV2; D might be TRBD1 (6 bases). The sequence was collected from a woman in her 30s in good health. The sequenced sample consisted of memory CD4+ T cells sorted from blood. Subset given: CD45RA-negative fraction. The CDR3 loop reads CASSLQGDTQYF. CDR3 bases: TGTGCCAGCAGTCTCCAGGGGGATACGCAGTATTTT. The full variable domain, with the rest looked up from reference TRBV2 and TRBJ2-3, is EPEVTQTPSHQVTQMGQEVILRCVPISNHLYFYWYRQILGQKVEFLVSFYNNEISEKSEIFDDQFSVERPDGSNFTLKIRSTKLEDSAMYFCASSLQGDTQYFGPGTRLTVL.